This T cell receptor beta chain comes out of a study of technical replicates of blood from several donors. This clone was counted a few times. Assay used: immunoSEQ multiplex PCR; TCRdb lists only in-frame clones, some missing. Of just over 80,000 clones in the sample, about 96% were seen once. The CDR3 is 12 amino acids. Germline-derived CDR1 and CDR2 are SQVTM and ANQGSEA. The junction had 9 bases not matched to a gene; V was cut back by 7 bases and J by 8 bases. This receptor was taken from a human donor in good health. The chain links TRBV29-1 to TRBJ1-1, with 8 bases matching TRBD1. The sample comprised T cells isolated from PBMCs. CDR3 in DNA: TGCAGCGGACGGACAGGGTGGAGAGAAGCTTTCTTT. This translates into CSGRTGWREAFF.